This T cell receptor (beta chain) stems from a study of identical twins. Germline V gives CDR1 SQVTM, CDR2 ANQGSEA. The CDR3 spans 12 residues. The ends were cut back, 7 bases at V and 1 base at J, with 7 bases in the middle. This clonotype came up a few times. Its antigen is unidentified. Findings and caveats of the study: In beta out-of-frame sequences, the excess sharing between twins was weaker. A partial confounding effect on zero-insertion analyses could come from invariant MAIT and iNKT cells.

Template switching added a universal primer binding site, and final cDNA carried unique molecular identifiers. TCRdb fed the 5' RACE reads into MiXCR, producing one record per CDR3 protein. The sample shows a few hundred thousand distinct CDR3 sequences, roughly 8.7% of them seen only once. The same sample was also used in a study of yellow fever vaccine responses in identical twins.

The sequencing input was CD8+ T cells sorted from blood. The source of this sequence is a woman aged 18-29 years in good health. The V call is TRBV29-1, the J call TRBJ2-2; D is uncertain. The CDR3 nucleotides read TGCAGCGGCCGTTGGAACACCGGGGAGCTGTTTTTT. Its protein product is CSGRWNTGELFF.